This entry describes one T cell receptor beta chain. What it binds is unknown. This record belongs to a study of cytomegalovirus exposure and HLA in healthy donors. Study details: HLA-typed donors were the source of roughly 85 million unique TCRs held in an early data release. General observations from the study: Indistinguishability led to the exclusion of some V segments, TRBV6-2 and TRBV6-3 included. A later analysis found TCR association rates differed by HLA locus, highest for DRB1 and lowest for HLA-C.

Primers included in the PCR were 60 Vbeta and 13 Jbeta primers. In the original analysis: Later analysis identified 80 million to 85 million unique TCR beta chains, about 10 million shared. Libraries were prepared by immunoSEQ multiplex PCR; TCRdb keeps only in-frame clonotypes and omits some of them. That table gives V, J and clone size, and the DNA gave D and trimming. The sample holds about 75,000 clones, around 84% seen once. CDR3 length: 17 amino acids. V shed 1 base, J shed 7 bases, and the junction held 9 bases outside the gene matches. CDR1 SGHTS and CDR2 YDEGEE come from the germline V gene. Sequenced material: PBMCs. The TCR comes from a man between 65 and 80 years old in good health and CMV-seropositive. The V call is TRBV5-8, the J call TRBJ2-1, with TRBD2 identical over 12 bases. CDR3 coding DNA: TGTGCCAGCAGCTTGTCCTTGACTAGCGGGAGACGTAATGAGCAGTTCTTC. It codes for CASSLSLTSGRRNEQFF. Combining the CDR3 with reference TRBV5-8 and TRBJ2-1 gives the whole variable domain EAGVTQSPTHLIKTRGQQATLRCSPISGHTSVYWYQQALGLGLQFLLWYDEGEERNRGNFPPRFSGRQFPNYSSELNVNALELEDSALYLCASSLSLTSGRRNEQFFGPGTRLTVL.